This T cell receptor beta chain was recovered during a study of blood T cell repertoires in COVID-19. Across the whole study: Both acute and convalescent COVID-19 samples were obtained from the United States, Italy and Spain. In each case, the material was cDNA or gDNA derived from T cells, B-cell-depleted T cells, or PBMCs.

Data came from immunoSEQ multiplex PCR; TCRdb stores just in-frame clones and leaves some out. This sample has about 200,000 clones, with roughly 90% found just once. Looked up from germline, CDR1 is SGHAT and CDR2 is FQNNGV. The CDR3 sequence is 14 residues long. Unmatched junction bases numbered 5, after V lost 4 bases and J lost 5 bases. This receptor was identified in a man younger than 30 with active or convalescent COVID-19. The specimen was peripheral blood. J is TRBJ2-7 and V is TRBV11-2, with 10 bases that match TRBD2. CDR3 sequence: CASSSRTSGNEQYF. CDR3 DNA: TGTGCCAGCAGCTCGCGGACTAGCGGCAACGAGCAGTACTTC.